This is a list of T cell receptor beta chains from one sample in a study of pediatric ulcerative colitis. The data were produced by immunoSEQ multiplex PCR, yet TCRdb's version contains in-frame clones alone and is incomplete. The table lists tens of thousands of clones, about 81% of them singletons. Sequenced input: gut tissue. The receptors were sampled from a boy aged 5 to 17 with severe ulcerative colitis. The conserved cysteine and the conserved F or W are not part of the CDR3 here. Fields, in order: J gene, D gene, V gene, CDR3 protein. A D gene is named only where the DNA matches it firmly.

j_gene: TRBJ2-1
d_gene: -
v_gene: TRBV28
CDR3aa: ASSPLRAESTGDNEQF

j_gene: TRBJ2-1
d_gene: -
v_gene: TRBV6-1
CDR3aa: ASKQGFLDEQF

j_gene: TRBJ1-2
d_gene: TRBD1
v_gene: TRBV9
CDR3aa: ASSVASGQGVYGYT

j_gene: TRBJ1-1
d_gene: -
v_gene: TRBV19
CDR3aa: ASSMNGRTGNTEAF

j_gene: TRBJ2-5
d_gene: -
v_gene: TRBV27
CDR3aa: ASSFLGGETQY

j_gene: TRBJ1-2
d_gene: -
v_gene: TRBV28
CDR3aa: ASVAGREGYT

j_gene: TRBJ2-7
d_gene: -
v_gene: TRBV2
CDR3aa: ASSRQNEQY

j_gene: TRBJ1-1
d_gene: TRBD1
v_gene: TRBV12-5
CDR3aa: ASGLVRDRGIRDTEAF

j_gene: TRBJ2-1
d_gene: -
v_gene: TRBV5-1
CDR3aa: ASSLVGPDRYNEQF

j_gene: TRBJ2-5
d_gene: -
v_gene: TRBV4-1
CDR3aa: ASSQEWGLRVETQY

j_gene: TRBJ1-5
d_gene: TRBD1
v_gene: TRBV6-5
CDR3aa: ASSITGGSQPQH

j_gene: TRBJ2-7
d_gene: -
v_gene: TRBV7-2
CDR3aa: ASSLEGHPN

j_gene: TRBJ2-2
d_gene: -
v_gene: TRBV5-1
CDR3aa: ASSSDSRDTGELF

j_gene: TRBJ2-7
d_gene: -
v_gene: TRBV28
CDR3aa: ASRGSLVEQY

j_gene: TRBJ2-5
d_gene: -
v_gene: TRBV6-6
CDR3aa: ASSPTSGRQETQY

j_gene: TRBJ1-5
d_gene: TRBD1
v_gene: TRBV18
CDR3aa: ASSPRTGEGNQPQH

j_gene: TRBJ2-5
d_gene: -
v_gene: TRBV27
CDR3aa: ASSPFDGRETQY

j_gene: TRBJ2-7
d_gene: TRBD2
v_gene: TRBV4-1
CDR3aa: ASSRIPHQGTSSYEQY

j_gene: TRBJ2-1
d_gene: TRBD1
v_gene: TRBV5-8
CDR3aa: ASSSDRGTYNEQF

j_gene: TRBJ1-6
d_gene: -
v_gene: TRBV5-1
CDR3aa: ASSLAYGPANSPLH

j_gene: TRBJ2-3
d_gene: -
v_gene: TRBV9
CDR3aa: ASSVGLAVSTDTQY

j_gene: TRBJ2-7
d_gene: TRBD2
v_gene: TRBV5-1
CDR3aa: ASSREGQGSMYEQY

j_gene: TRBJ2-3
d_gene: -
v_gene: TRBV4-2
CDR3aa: ASSQDRAVGAGDTQY

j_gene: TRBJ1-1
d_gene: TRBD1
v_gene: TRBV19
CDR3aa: ASIQNRGTEAF

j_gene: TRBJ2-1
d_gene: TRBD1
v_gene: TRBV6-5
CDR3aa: ASSYGTGGYNEQF

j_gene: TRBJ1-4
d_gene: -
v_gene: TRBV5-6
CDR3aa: ASSPANLDEKLF

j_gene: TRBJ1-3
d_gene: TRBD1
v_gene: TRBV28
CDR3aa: ASSLWTGVWATIY

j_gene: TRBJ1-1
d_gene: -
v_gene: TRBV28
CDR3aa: ASSLIWVRTTEAF

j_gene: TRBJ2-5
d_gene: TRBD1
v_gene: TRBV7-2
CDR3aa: ASSHRTGVGETQY